These 8 T cell receptor beta chains share one sample of origin, sequenced in a study of cytotoxic CD8 clonotypes in ibrutinib-treated CLL. The method was immunoSEQ multiplex PCR; TCRdb's version includes in-frame clones alone and lacks a portion of them. The sample has approximately 160,000 clones, nearly 90% seen once; the top ten hold 3%. Sequencing used PBMCs, obtained at disease progression, from a patient treated with ibrutinib. Receptor source: a human donor with chronic lymphocytic leukemia.

CDR3 coding DNA: TGCAGCGTTGAAGATCCGGTATCCTATGGCTACACCTTC. Amino acids: CSVEDPVSYGYTF. The chain recombines TRBV29-1 with TRBJ1-2; D not resolved. The CDR3 is 13 amino acids. V was shortened by 0 bases and J by 4 bases, with 9 bases between the two germline ends. Germline lookup yields CDR1 SQVTM and CDR2 ANQGSEA.

The V and J genes are TRBV11-3 and TRBJ2-7; 11 bases map to TRBD1. V trimming: 5 bases; J trimming: 7 bases; junction bases outside the gene matches: 10. Germline V CDR1 and CDR2: SGHNT, YENEEA. This CDR3 comprises 15 residues. The CDR3: CASSLTGQGAFEQYF. The CDR3 DNA follows: TGTGCCAGCAGCCTCACTGGACAGGGGGCTTTTGAGCAGTACTTC.

J is TRBJ1-5 and V is TRBV5-5, with 8 bases matching TRBD1. The V gene end was trimmed by 3 bases and the J gene end by 3 bases; junction bases not matched to a gene: 11. The CDR3 has 17 residues. Per germline, CDR1 SGHKS and CDR2 YYEKEE (reference sequence). The CDR3: CASSSRPGTGLNQPQHF. In DNA form, the CDR3 reads TGTGCCAGCAGCTCTCGCCCCGGGACAGGCCTCAATCAGCCCCAGCATTTT.

The sample holds one count of this clone. The CDR3 nucleotides read TGTGCCAGCAGAAGAACGTGGACTAGCGGGAGGGTAACAGATACGCAGTATTTT. It translates to CASRRTWTSGRVTDTQYF. The chain is built from TRBV2 and TRBJ2-3, with 15 bases aligning to TRBD2. The CDR3 runs 18 residues. Germline trimming cut 6 bases from V and 3 bases from J; bases unmatched to any gene: 10. Germline-derived CDR1 and CDR2 are SNHLY and FYNNEI.

The chain couples TRBV15 to TRBJ1-1; the match to TRBD1 covers 8 bases. The CDR3 extends over 15 amino acids. Germline-derived CDR1 and CDR2 are LNHNV and YYDKDF (reference sequence). V shed 1 base and J 1 base; nucleotides not matched to a gene: 2. In nucleotides, the CDR3 is TGTGCCACCAGCAGAGCCGGGACAGGGAACACTGAAGCTTTCTTT. Its translation: CATSRAGTGNTEAFF.

The chain recombines TRBV15 with TRBJ1-5; D might be TRBD1 (5 bases). Germline CDR1 and CDR2: LNHNV and YYDKDF (reference sequence). Between the trimmed V and J ends, which lost 3 bases and 0 bases, there was a span of 12 bases. There are 16 residues in the CDR3. The CDR3 DNA reads TGTGCCACCAGCAGGGACGCCGGGGGTAGCAATCAGCCCCAGCATTTT. Amino acid sequence: CATSRDAGGSNQPQHF.

The chain employs TRBV5-1 and TRBJ1-1; D gene ambiguous. Germline CDR1 reads SGHRS; CDR2 reads YFSETQ. The CDR3 is 17 residues long. The germline V and J ends were trimmed by 0 bases and 3 bases, with 18 bases remaining between them. CDR3 loop: CASSLGGLRDIDTEAFF. The CDR3 DNA sequence: TGCGCCAGCAGCTTGGGAGGGCTTAGGGATATTGACACTGAAGCTTTCTTT. Full variable domain (remainder filled in from reference TRBV5-1 and TRBJ1-1): KAGVTQTPRYLIKTRGQQVTLSCSPISGHRSVSWYQQTPGQGLQFLFEYFSETQRNKGNFPGRFSGRQFSNSRSEMNVSTLELGDSALYLCASSLGGLRDIDTEAFFGQGTRLTVV.

This clone came up once. DNA of the CDR3: TGTGCCAGTAGGACACTTCCAAAGACACCCCCCGGGAACACTGAAGCTTTCTTT. It yields the protein CASRTLPKTPPGNTEAFF. This chain links TRBV19 with TRBJ1-1; no definite D call. This CDR3 contains 18 residues. V was pared by 6 bases and J by 1 base, with 24 bases between. Germline V gene data show CDR1 as LNHDA and CDR2 as SQIVND (reference sequence).